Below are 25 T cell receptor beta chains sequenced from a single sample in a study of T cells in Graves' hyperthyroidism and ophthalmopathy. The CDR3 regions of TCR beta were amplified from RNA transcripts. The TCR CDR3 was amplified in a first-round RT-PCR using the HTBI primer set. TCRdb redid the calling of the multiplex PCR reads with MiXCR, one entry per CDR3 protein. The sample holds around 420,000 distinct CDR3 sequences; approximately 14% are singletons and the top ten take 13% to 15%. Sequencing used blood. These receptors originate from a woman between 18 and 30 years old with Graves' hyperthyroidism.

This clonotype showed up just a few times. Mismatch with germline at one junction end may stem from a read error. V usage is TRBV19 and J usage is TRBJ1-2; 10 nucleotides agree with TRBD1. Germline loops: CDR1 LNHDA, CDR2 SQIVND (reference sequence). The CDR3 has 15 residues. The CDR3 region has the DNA TGTGCCAGTACCTCCCGGGACAGGGGTTCGTATGGCTACGCCTTC. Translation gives CASTSRDRGSYGYAF.

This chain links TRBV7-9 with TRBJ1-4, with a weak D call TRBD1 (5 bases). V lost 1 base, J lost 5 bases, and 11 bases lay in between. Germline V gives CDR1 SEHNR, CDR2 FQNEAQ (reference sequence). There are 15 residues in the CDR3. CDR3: CASSLVRRANEKLFF. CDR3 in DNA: TGTGCCAGCAGCTTAGTTCGCAGGGCGAATGAAAAACTGTTTTTT. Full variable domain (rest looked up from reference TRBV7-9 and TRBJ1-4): DTGVSQNPRHKITKRGQNVTFRCDPISEHNRLYWYRQTLGQGPEFLTYFQNEAQLEKSRLLSDRFSAERPKGSFSTLEIQRTEQGDSAMYLCASSLVRRANEKLFFGSGTQLSVL.

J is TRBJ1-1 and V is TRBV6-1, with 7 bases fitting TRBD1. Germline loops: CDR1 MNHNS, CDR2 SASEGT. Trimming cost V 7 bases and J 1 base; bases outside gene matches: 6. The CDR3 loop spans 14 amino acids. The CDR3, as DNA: TGTGCCAGCAACCTACAGGGGCCGAACACTGAAGCTTTCTTT. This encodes CASNLQGPNTEAFF.

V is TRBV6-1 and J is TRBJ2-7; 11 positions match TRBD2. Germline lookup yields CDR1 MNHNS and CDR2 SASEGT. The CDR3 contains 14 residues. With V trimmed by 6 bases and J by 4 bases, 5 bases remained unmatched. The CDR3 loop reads CASRKLAGEYEQYF. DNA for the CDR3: TGTGCCAGCAGGAAACTAGCGGGAGAGTACGAGCAGTACTTC.

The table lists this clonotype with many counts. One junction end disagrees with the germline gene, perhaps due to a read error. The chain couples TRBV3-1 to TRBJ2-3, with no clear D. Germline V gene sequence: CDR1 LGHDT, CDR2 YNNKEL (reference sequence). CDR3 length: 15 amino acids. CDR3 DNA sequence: TGTGCCAGCAACCAAATGGGCAGTAGCACAGATACGCAGTATTTT. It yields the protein CASNQMGSSTDTQYF.

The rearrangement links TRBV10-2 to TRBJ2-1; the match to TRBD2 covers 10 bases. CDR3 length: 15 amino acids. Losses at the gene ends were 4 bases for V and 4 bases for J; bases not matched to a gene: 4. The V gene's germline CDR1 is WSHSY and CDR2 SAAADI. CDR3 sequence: CASSVTSGEYNEQFF. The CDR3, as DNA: TGCGCCAGCAGTGTAACTAGCGGGGAATACAATGAGCAGTTCTTC.

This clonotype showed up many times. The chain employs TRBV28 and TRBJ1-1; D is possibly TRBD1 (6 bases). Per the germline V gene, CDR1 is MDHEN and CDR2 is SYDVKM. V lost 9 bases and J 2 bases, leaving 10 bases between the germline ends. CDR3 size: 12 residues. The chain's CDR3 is CASKDRNTEAFF. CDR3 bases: TGTGCCAGTAAGGACAGAAACACTGAAGCTTTCTTT.

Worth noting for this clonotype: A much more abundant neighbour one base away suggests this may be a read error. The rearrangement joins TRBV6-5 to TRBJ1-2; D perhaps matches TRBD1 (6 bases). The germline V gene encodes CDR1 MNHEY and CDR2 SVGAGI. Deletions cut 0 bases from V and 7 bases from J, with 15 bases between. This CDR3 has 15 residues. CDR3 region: CASSYSTRGGFGYTF. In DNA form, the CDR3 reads TGTGCCAGCAGTTACTCCACCAGGGGAGGATTTGGCTACACCTTC.

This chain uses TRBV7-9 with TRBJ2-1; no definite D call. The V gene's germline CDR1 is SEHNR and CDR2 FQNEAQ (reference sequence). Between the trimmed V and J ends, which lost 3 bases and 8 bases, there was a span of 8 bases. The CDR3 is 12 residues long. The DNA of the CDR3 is TGTGCCAGCAGCTTTAACTCCGATGAGCAGTTCTTC. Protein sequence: CASSFNSDEQFF.

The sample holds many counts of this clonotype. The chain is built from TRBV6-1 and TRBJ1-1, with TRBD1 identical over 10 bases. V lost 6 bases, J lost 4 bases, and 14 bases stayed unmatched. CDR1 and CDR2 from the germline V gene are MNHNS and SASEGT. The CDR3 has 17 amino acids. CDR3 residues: CASRPDRGQVWGTEAFF. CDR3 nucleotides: TGTGCCAGCAGACCCGACAGGGGGCAGGTATGGGGCACTGAAGCTTTCTTT.

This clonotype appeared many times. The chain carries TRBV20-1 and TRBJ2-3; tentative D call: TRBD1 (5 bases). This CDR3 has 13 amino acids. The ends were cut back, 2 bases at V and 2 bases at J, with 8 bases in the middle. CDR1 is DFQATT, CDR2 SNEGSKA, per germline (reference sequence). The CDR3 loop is CSARQGLTDTQYF. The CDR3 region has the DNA TGCAGTGCTAGACAGGGCCTCACAGATACGCAGTATTTT.

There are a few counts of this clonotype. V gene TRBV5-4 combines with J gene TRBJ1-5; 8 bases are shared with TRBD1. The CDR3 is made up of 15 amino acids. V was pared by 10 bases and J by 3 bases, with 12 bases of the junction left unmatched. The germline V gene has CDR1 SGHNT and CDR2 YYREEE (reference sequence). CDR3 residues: CACSAGTGTNQPQHF. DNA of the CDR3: TGTGCCTGTAGTGCGGGGACAGGTACCAATCAGCCCCAGCATTTT.

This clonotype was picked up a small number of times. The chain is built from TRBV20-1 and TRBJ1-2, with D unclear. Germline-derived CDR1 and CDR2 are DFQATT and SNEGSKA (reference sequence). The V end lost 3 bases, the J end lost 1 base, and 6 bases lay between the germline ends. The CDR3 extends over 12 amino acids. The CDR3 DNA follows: TGCAGTGCTAGGTTGGTTAACTATGGCTACACCTTC. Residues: CSARLVNYGYTF.

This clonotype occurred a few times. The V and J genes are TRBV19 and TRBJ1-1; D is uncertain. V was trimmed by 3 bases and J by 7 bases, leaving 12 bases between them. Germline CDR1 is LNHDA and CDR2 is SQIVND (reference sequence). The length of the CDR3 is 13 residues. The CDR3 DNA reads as TGTGCCAGTAGTATGGCCCCCGGAATTGAAGCTTTCTTT. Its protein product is CASSMAPGIEAFF. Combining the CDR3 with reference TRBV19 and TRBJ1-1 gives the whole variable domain DGGITQSPKYLFRKEGQNVTLSCEQNLNHDAMYWYRQDPGQGLRLIYYSQIVNDFQKGDIAEGYSVSREKKESFPLTVTSAQKNPTAFYLCASSMAPGIEAFFGQGTRLTVV.

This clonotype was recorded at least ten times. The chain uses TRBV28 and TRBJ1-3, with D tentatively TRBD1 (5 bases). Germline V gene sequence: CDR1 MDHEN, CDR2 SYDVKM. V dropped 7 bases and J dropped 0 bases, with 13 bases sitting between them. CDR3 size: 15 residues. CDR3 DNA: TGTGCCAGCACCATGGGACCGAACTCTGGAAACACCATATATTTT. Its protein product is CASTMGPNSGNTIYF.

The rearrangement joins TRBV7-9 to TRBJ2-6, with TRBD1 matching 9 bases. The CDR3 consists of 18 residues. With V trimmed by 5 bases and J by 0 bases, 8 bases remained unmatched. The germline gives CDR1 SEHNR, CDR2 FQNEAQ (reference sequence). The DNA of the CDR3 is TGTGCCAGCAGCGTCACAGGGGGCGCTTACTCTGGGGCCAACGTCCTGACTTTC. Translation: CASSVTGGAYSGANVLTF.

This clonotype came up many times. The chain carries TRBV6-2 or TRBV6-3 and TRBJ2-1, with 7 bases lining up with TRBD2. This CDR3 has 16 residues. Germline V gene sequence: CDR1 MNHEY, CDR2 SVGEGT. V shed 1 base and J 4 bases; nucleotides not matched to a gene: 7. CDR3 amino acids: CASSYFPAGKYNEQFF. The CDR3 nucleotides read TGTGCCAGCAGTTACTTTCCAGCGGGGAAATACAATGAGCAGTTCTTC.

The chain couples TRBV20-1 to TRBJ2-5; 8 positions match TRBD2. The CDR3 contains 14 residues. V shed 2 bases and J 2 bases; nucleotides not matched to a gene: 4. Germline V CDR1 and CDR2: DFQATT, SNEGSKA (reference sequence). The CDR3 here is CSARSGGVQETQYF. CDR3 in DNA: TGCAGTGCTAGATCGGGGGGGGTTCAAGAGACCCAGTACTTC.

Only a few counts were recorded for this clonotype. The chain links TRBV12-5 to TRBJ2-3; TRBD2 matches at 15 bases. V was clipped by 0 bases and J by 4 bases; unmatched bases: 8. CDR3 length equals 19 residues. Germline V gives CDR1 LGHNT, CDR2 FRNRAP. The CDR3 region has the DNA TGTGCTAGTGGTTTGGTATCTGGGACTAGCGGGGGGCCGCCAGATACGCAGTATTTT. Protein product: CASGLVSGTSGGPPDTQYF.

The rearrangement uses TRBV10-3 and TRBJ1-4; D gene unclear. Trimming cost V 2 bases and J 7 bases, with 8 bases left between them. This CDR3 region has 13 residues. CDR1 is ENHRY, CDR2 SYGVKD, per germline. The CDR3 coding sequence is TGTGCCATCAGTGAGGGGGATGTTGAAAAACTGTTTTTT. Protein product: CAISEGDVEKLFF.

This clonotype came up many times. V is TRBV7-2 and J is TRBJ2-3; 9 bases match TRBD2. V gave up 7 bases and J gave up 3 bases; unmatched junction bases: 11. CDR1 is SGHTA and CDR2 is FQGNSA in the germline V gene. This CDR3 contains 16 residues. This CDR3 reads CASKSASGRMTDTQYF. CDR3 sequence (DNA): TGTGCCAGCAAGAGCGCGAGCGGGAGGATGACAGATACGCAGTATTTT.

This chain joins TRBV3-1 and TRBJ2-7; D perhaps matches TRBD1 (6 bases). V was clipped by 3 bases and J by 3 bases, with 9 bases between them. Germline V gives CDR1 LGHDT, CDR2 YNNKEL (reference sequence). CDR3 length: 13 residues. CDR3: CASSQGAFYEQYF. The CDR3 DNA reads TGTGCCAGCAGCCAGGGGGCGTTCTACGAGCAGTACTTC.

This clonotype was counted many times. The CDR3 sequence: CASSSYRTYEQYF. The CDR3 nucleotides read TGTGCCAGCAGCTCCTATCGAACCTACGAGCAGTACTTC. V and J are TRBV5-5 and TRBJ2-7; D is unresolved. CDR3 length: 13 amino acids. Trimming removed 3 bases at V and 2 bases at J, with 9 bases between. Per germline, CDR1 SGHKS and CDR2 YYEKEE (reference sequence).

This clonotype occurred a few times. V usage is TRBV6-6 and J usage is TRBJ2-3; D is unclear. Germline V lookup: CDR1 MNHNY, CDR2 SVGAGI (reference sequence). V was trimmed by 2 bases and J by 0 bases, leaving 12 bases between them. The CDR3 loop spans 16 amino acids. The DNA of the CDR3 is TGTGCCAGCAGTTACCCGAGAGCGACTAGCACAGATACGCAGTATTTT. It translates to CASSYPRATSTDTQYF.

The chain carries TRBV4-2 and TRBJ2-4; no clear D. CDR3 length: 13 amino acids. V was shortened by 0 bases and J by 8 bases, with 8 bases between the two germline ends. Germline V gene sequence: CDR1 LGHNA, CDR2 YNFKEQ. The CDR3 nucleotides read TGTGCCAGCAGCCAAGATGTCCCCTACATTCAGTACTTC. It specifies CASSQDVPYIQYF.